The rows below give T cell receptor beta chains drawn from one sample of a study of CD4 T cells in lung cancer. Clones were read by immunoSEQ multiplex PCR, and TCRdb kept only the in-frame ones, dropping some. The data contain a few thousand clones, around 69% of them singletons. The sequencing input was lung tumor tissue. Receptor source: a man aged 60 to 69 with non-small cell lung cancer. The CDR3 runs from the conserved cysteine through the conserved F or W. Fields, in order: D gene, V gene, clone size, J gene, CDR3 protein, CDR3 DNA. D genes are given only for firm matches. The size entry is marked missing in some rows and otherwise reads once, few, many or a size class.

d_gene: -
v_gene: TRBV18
abundance: -
j_gene: TRBJ2-7
CDR3aa: CASSPQPDNSYEQYF
CDR3nt: TGTGCCAGCTCACCACAGCCGGACAACTCCTACGAGCAGTACTTC

d_gene: -
v_gene: TRBV6-5
abundance: -
j_gene: TRBJ1-1
CDR3aa: CASSYRGTGMNTEAFF
CDR3nt: TGTGCCAGCAGTTACCGAGGTACAGGGATGAACACTGAAGCTTTCTTT

d_gene: -
v_gene: TRBV6-5
abundance: once
j_gene: TRBJ2-5
CDR3aa: CASSSRGQPLRTQYF
CDR3nt: TGTGCCAGCAGTTCTAGAGGACAGCCGCTGAGGACCCAGTACTTC

d_gene: -
v_gene: TRBV19
abundance: -
j_gene: TRBJ1-1
CDR3aa: CASSHRAGRMNTEAFF
CDR3nt: TGTGCCAGTAGCCATCGGGCCGGGAGGATGAACACTGAAGCTTTCTTT

d_gene: -
v_gene: TRBV7-7
abundance: -
j_gene: TRBJ2-2
CDR3aa: CASSLQRGSGELFF
CDR3nt: TGTGCCAGCAGCTTACAAAGGGGAAGCGGGGAGCTGTTTTTT

d_gene: -
v_gene: TRBV11-1
abundance: once
j_gene: TRBJ2-7
CDR3aa: CASSSPGLSIYEQYF
CDR3nt: TGTGCCAGCAGCTCTCCGGGACTTTCCATCTACGAGCAGTACTTC

d_gene: -
v_gene: TRBV21-1
abundance: -
j_gene: TRBJ2-1
CDR3aa: CASSHNLTGLAPRSSYNEQFF
CDR3nt: TGTGCCAGCAGCCACAACCTTACGGGACTAGCTCCGAGGAGCTCCTACAATGAGCAGTTCTTC

d_gene: TRBD2
v_gene: TRBV30
abundance: -
j_gene: TRBJ2-1
CDR3aa: CAWSPGRAGGEQFF
CDR3nt: TGTGCCTGGAGTCCGGGGAGGGCGGGTGGTGAGCAGTTCTTC

d_gene: -
v_gene: TRBV29-1
abundance: -
j_gene: TRBJ1-2
CDR3aa: CSVMTAYGYTF
CDR3nt: TGCAGCGTTATGACAGCCTATGGCTACACCTTC

d_gene: -
v_gene: TRBV5-1
abundance: -
j_gene: TRBJ2-1
CDR3aa: CASSLQGANEQFF
CDR3nt: TGCGCCAGCAGCCTCCAAGGGGCCAATGAGCAGTTCTTC

d_gene: -
v_gene: TRBV21-1
abundance: -
j_gene: TRBJ1-1
CDR3aa: CASSKYKAQGPNTEAFF
CDR3nt: TGTGCCAGCAGCAAATATAAAGCACAGGGGCCGAACACTGAAGCTTTCTTT

d_gene: -
v_gene: TRBV11-3
abundance: -
j_gene: TRBJ1-1
CDR3aa: CASSFQGGTEAFF
CDR3nt: TGTGCCAGCAGCTTTCAGGGAGGTACTGAAGCTTTCTTT

d_gene: -
v_gene: TRBV13
abundance: -
j_gene: TRBJ1-3
CDR3aa: CASSLSGEPIYF
CDR3nt: TGTGCCAGCAGCTTATCAGGGGAGCCCATATATTTT

d_gene: TRBD1
v_gene: TRBV18
abundance: -
j_gene: TRBJ2-3
CDR3aa: CASSPTTGEDTQYF
CDR3nt: TGTGCCAGCTCACCAACTACAGGGGAAGATACGCAGTATTTT

d_gene: -
v_gene: TRBV6-5
abundance: -
j_gene: TRBJ1-6
CDR3aa: CASSREGEISPLHF
CDR3nt: TGTGCCAGCAGCCGGGAGGGGGAAATTTCACCCCTCCACTTT

d_gene: -
v_gene: TRBV5-1
abundance: -
j_gene: TRBJ2-4
CDR3aa: CASSPAEAVAKNIQYF
CDR3nt: TGCGCCAGCAGCCCCGCAGAAGCGGTAGCCAAAAACATTCAGTACTTC

d_gene: TRBD1
v_gene: TRBV27
abundance: -
j_gene: TRBJ2-1
CDR3aa: CASSPTSFPGQGVNEQFF
CDR3nt: TGTGCCAGCAGTCCCACCTCTTTCCCGGGACAGGGGGTCAATGAGCAGTTCTTC

d_gene: TRBD1
v_gene: TRBV5-1
abundance: -
j_gene: TRBJ2-6
CDR3aa: CASSRETGVASGANVLTF
CDR3nt: TGCGCCAGCAGCAGGGAGACAGGGGTCGCCTCTGGGGCCAACGTCCTGACTTTC

d_gene: -
v_gene: TRBV5-6
abundance: -
j_gene: TRBJ2-1
CDR3aa: CASSLRPSTGEQFF
CDR3nt: TGTGCCAGCAGCTTACGCCCTAGTACCGGTGAGCAGTTCTTC

d_gene: -
v_gene: TRBV11-2
abundance: -
j_gene: TRBJ2-5
CDR3aa: CASRKRAAATPGTQYF
CDR3nt: TGTGCCAGCAGAAAGCGAGCGGCCGCGACTCCAGGGACCCAGTACTTC

d_gene: -
v_gene: TRBV28
abundance: -
j_gene: TRBJ2-4
CDR3aa: CASSPILAAKNIQYF
CDR3nt: TGTGCCAGCAGCCCCATTCTGGCAGCCAAAAACATTCAGTACTTC

d_gene: -
v_gene: TRBV7-8
abundance: -
j_gene: TRBJ2-5
CDR3aa: CASSVGGLEETQYF
CDR3nt: TGTGCCAGCAGCGTAGGGGGACTGGAAGAGACCCAGTACTTC

d_gene: -
v_gene: TRBV4-2
abundance: few
j_gene: TRBJ1-4
CDR3aa: CASSQANREKLFF
CDR3nt: TGTGCCAGCAGCCAAGCTAACCGTGAAAAACTGTTTTTT

d_gene: TRBD2
v_gene: TRBV11-2
abundance: -
j_gene: TRBJ2-5
CDR3aa: CASSLDAGLAPQETQYF
CDR3nt: TGTGCCAGCAGCTTAGATGCGGGACTAGCGCCTCAAGAGACCCAGTACTTC

d_gene: -
v_gene: TRBV7-8
abundance: once
j_gene: TRBJ2-3
CDR3aa: CASSASSPYTDTQYF
CDR3nt: TGTGCCAGCAGCGCATCAAGCCCCTACACAGATACGCAGTATTTT

d_gene: -
v_gene: TRBV20-1
abundance: -
j_gene: TRBJ2-3
CDR3aa: CSAGSTDTQYF
CDR3nt: TGCAGTGCCGGGAGCACAGATACGCAGTATTTT

d_gene: TRBD1
v_gene: TRBV2
abundance: once
j_gene: TRBJ1-2
CDR3aa: CASSAFRQGERGYTF
CDR3nt: TGTGCCAGCAGTGCGTTTCGACAGGGAGAGAGGGGCTACACCTTC

d_gene: TRBD2
v_gene: TRBV6-4
abundance: -
j_gene: TRBJ2-2
CDR3aa: CASSDGLAGEYGELFF
CDR3nt: TGTGCCAGCAGTGACGGTCTAGCGGGAGAATACGGGGAGCTGTTTTTT

d_gene: TRBD1
v_gene: TRBV30
abundance: -
j_gene: TRBJ1-5
CDR3aa: CAWSVRGRGVNQPQHF
CDR3nt: TGTGCCTGGAGTGTCAGGGGGCGCGGGGTAAATCAGCCCCAGCATTTT

d_gene: TRBD1
v_gene: TRBV5-4
abundance: -
j_gene: TRBJ2-7
CDR3aa: CASSLGRGLYEQYF
CDR3nt: TGTGCCAGCAGCTTGGGCAGGGGGCTCTACGAGCAGTACTTC

d_gene: -
v_gene: TRBV5-1
abundance: few
j_gene: TRBJ1-5
CDR3aa: CASSLMGGIGQPQHF
CDR3nt: TGCGCCAGCAGCTTGATGGGGGGTATTGGTCAGCCCCAGCATTTT

d_gene: -
v_gene: TRBV9
abundance: -
j_gene: TRBJ2-2
CDR3aa: CASSVEASSDTGELFF
CDR3nt: TGTGCCAGCAGCGTAGAGGCTAGCAGCGACACCGGGGAGCTGTTTTTT

d_gene: -
v_gene: TRBV15
abundance: -
j_gene: TRBJ2-1
CDR3aa: CATSPKGGGSYNEQFF
CDR3nt: TGTGCCACCAGCCCTAAGGGGGGAGGGTCCTACAATGAGCAGTTCTTC

d_gene: TRBD1
v_gene: TRBV4-1
abundance: -
j_gene: TRBJ2-7
CDR3aa: CASSQVLDRDGREQYF
CDR3nt: TGCGCCAGCAGCCAGGTTCTTGACAGGGATGGCCGCGAGCAGTACTTC

d_gene: TRBD2
v_gene: TRBV7-9
abundance: -
j_gene: TRBJ2-2
CDR3aa: CASILTSGGNTGELFF
CDR3nt: TGTGCCAGCATCCTGACTAGCGGAGGGAACACCGGGGAGCTGTTTTTT

d_gene: TRBD1
v_gene: TRBV6-1
abundance: -
j_gene: TRBJ1-5
CDR3aa: CASRGRGRSQPQHF
CDR3nt: TGTGCCAGCAGGGGCAGGGGGCGAAGTCAGCCCCAGCATTTT

d_gene: TRBD1
v_gene: TRBV4-1
abundance: -
j_gene: TRBJ1-6
CDR3aa: CASSRTGRSPLHF
CDR3nt: TGCGCCAGCAGTCGGACAGGGCGGTCACCCCTCCACTTT

d_gene: TRBD1
v_gene: TRBV19
abundance: -
j_gene: TRBJ1-5
CDR3aa: CASSVGQQGGQPQHF
CDR3nt: TGTGCCAGTAGTGTGGGACAGCAGGGAGGACAGCCCCAGCATTTT

d_gene: -
v_gene: TRBV2
abundance: -
j_gene: TRBJ1-6
CDR3aa: CASSSTASSYNSPLHF
CDR3nt: TGTGCCAGCAGCTCGACTGCCAGCTCCTATAATTCACCCCTCCACTTT

d_gene: TRBD2
v_gene: TRBV6-6
abundance: -
j_gene: TRBJ2-3
CDR3aa: CASTPGTTHTDTQYF
CDR3nt: TGTGCCAGCACCCCCGGGACTACCCACACAGATACGCAGTATTTT

d_gene: -
v_gene: TRBV4-1
abundance: -
j_gene: TRBJ2-4
CDR3aa: CASSQVGGTDIQYF
CDR3nt: TGCGCCAGCAGCCAAGTCGGAGGGACAGACATTCAGTACTTC

d_gene: -
v_gene: TRBV7-2
abundance: -
j_gene: TRBJ2-2
CDR3aa: CASSPRPPRTGELFF
CDR3nt: TGTGCCAGCAGCCCCCGCCCCCCACGGACCGGGGAGCTGTTTTTT

d_gene: TRBD1
v_gene: TRBV9
abundance: -
j_gene: TRBJ1-3
CDR3aa: CASSPPGQGDTIYF
CDR3nt: TGTGCCAGCAGCCCTCCGGGACAGGGGGACACCATATATTTT

d_gene: TRBD2
v_gene: TRBV9
abundance: few
j_gene: TRBJ2-1
CDR3aa: CASSRIGGLAGGGEQFF
CDR3nt: TGTGCCAGCAGCCGAATCGGGGGGCTAGCGGGAGGGGGTGAGCAGTTCTTC

d_gene: TRBD2
v_gene: TRBV4-1
abundance: few
j_gene: TRBJ2-1
CDR3aa: CASSQTGGAYNEQFF
CDR3nt: TGCGCCAGCAGCCAAACGGGGGGAGCCTACAATGAGCAGTTCTTC

d_gene: -
v_gene: TRBV6-5
abundance: -
j_gene: TRBJ1-1
CDR3aa: CASSYVPGQSTEAFF
CDR3nt: TGTGCCAGCAGTTACGTACCGGGACAAAGCACTGAAGCTTTCTTT

d_gene: -
v_gene: TRBV28
abundance: -
j_gene: TRBJ2-1
CDR3aa: CASSLGTGVAFF
CDR3nt: TGTGCCAGCAGTTTAGGTACGGGAGTAGCGTTCTTC

d_gene: TRBD2
v_gene: TRBV19
abundance: -
j_gene: TRBJ2-7
CDR3aa: CASSPTSGVYEQYF
CDR3nt: TGTGCCAGTAGTCCGACTAGCGGGGTCTACGAGCAGTACTTC